These 15 T cell receptor beta chains were sequenced from one sample in a study of T-cell memory formation after mild COVID-19. TCRdb called the 5' RACE reads again in MiXCR, with one record for every CDR3 protein. The data show 190,000 or so distinct CDR3 sequences, 20% to 25% seen once. Source material: PBMCs or a T cell subset sorted from them (not recorded which). These receptors were taken from an adult woman who had mild COVID-19 (a few samples of this study predate the infection). Cell type and time point are not known.

In its sample, this clonotype was seen a few times. The rearrangement uses TRBV5-1 and TRBJ2-5; D uncertain. The CDR3 loop spans 14 amino acids. Deletions cut 0 bases from V and 2 bases from J, with 8 bases between. Germline values: CDR1 SGHRS, CDR2 YFSETQ. The CDR3 DNA sequence: TGCGCCAGCAGCTTGGAGTCTGAGCAAGAGACCCAGTACTTC. Its protein product is CASSLESEQETQYF. The full variable domain, its missing parts supplied by reference TRBV5-1 and TRBJ2-5, is KAGVTQTPRYLIKTRGQQVTLSCSPISGHRSVSWYQQTPGQGLQFLFEYFSETQRNKGNFPGRFSGRQFSNSRSEMNVSTLELGDSALYLCASSLESEQETQYFGPGTRLLVL.

This clonotype has just a few counts. V usage is TRBV20-1 and J usage is TRBJ2-7, with 10 bases aligning to TRBD2. V lost 5 bases and J lost 2; bases outside the gene matches: 3. There are 13 residues in the CDR3. Germline CDR1 is DFQATT and CDR2 is SNEGSKA (reference sequence). CDR3: CSARSGGAYEQYF. CDR3 nucleotides: TGCAGTGCTCGCAGCGGGGGGGCCTACGAGCAGTACTTC.

The gene calls are TRBV4-1 and TRBJ2-1, with 8 nucleotides matching TRBD2. CDR1 and CDR2 (germline): MGHRA, YSYEKL. V dropped 2 bases and J dropped 9; count of bases not matched to a gene: 3. The CDR3 is made up of 13 amino acids. CDR3 region: CASSQFSGVEQFF. The CDR3 DNA follows: TGCGCCAGCAGCCAATTTAGCGGGGTTGAGCAGTTCTTC.

V gene TRBV4-2 combines with J gene TRBJ2-7; TRBD2 agrees at 7 bases. The CDR3 has 14 residues. J was trimmed by 6 bases and V by 1 base; bases with no gene match: 6. Germline CDR1 reads LGHNA; CDR2 reads YNFKEQ. CDR3 bases: TGTGCCAGCAGCCAAGCGGGAGGTTCGAGCGAGCAGTACTTC. It codes for CASSQAGGSSEQYF.

The chain combines TRBV4-1 with TRBJ2-5; 7 nucleotides match TRBD1. V lost 5 bases and J lost 2; bases outside the gene matches: 5. Germline loops: CDR1 MGHRA, CDR2 YSYEKL. The CDR3 extends over 14 amino acids. The CDR3 DNA is TGCGCCAGCAGCACCCCGGGACAGCAAGAGACCCAGTACTTC. This gives the protein CASSTPGQQETQYF.

The J gene is TRBJ1-1, the V gene TRBV12-3 or TRBV12-4; no clear D. The CDR3 totals 16 residues. Trimming stripped 3 bases from V and 2 bases from J, with 16 bases between. This CDR3 is CASSFNPGQVNTEAFF. The CDR3 bases are TGTGCCAGCAGTTTTAATCCCGGCCAGGTAAACACTGAAGCTTTCTTT.

This clonotype has a handful of counts. The chain recombines TRBV6-7 with TRBJ2-1, with 9 bases that match TRBD2. TRBV6-7 is reported as an ORF; its role is uncertain. The junction had 11 bases not matched to a gene; V was cut back by 5 bases and J by 6 bases. This CDR3 has 16 residues. The CDR3 DNA sequence: TGTGCCAGCAGTGACCCCCTGGCGGGAGGGCTCAATGAGCAGTTCTTC. Translating gives CASSDPLAGGLNEQFF.

The rearrangement joins TRBV6-2 or TRBV6-3 to TRBJ2-1; 10 bases align to TRBD1. Trimming took 8 bases from V and 9 from J; bases not matched to a gene: 10. The CDR3 loop spans 14 amino acids. CDR1 is MNHEY, CDR2 SVGEGT, per germline. This chain's CDR3 is CASGSGTGVREQFF. The CDR3 region has the DNA TGTGCCAGCGGATCCGGGACAGGGGTGCGTGAGCAGTTCTTC.

This rearrangement joins TRBV7-6 to TRBJ2-1; D unresolved. Germline CDR1 reads SGHVS; CDR2 reads FNYEAQ. Trimming removed 5 bases from V and 6 bases from J, with 5 bases in between. The CDR3 has 11 amino acids. The CDR3 loop reads CASSGTNEQFF. As DNA, the CDR3 is TGTGCCAGCAGCGGAACCAATGAGCAGTTCTTC.

This clonotype showed up just a few times. This chain connects TRBV5-6 to TRBJ2-1, with TRBD2 matching 10 bases. V trimming: 4 bases; J trimming: 9 bases; junction bases outside the gene matches: 10. The CDR3 totals 15 residues. Germline-derived CDR1 and CDR2 are SGHDT and YYEEEE. The CDR3 coding sequence is TGTGCCAGCAGCCCCGGGCTAGCGGGAGTAAGTGAGCAGTTCTTC. Translation: CASSPGLAGVSEQFF.

V usage is TRBV12-3 or TRBV12-4 and J usage is TRBJ2-3, with 9 bases that match TRBD1. This CDR3 comprises 15 residues. The V and J ends lost 6 bases and 5 bases, in that order; junction bases with no gene match: 9. CDR3 in amino acids: CASSSPGTGLDTQYF. CDR3 bases: TGTGCCAGCAGCTCCCCCGGGACAGGGCTAGATACGCAGTATTTT.

This chain's CDR3 is CASSASPGPNTEAFF. The CDR3 coding sequence is TGTGCCAGCAGTGCCAGTCCAGGGCCGAACACTGAAGCTTTCTTT. The chain has TRBV7-8 and TRBJ1-1, with a tentative D call TRBD1 (5 bases). The CDR3 spans 15 residues. V was cut by 6 bases and J by 1 base, with 15 bases left in between. Germline CDR1 SGHVS, CDR2 FQNEAQ. Full variable domain (remainder filled in from reference TRBV7-8 and TRBJ1-1): GAGVSQSPRYKVAKRGQDVALRCDPISGHVSLFWYQQALGQGPEFLTYFQNEAQLDKSGLPSDRFFAERPEGSVSTLKIQRTQQEDSAVYLCASSASPGPNTEAFFGQGTRLTVV.

V and J are TRBV13 and TRBJ2-7; D remains unclear. V shed 3 bases and J shed 4 bases, with 10 bases lying between them. Germline loops: CDR1 PRHDT, CDR2 FYEKMQ (reference sequence). CDR3 size: 13 residues. As DNA, the CDR3 is TGTGCCAGCAGCTTGGGGTTTAATTACGAGCAGTACTTC. Its translation is CASSLGFNYEQYF.

This clonotype was observed a few times. The chain is built from TRBV7-6 and TRBJ2-2, with D possibly being TRBD1 or TRBD2 (6 bases each). Germline CDR1 and CDR2: SGHVS and FNYEAQ. CDR3 size: 15 residues. V shed 5 bases and J shed 4 bases, with 14 bases lying between them. CDR3 in amino acids: CASSPEGGVTGELFF. DNA of the CDR3: TGTGCCAGCAGCCCTGAGGGGGGAGTCACCGGGGAGCTGTTTTTT.

This chain connects TRBV5-1 to TRBJ1-5, with D maybe TRBD1 (6 bases). This CDR3 has 16 residues. V was trimmed by 0 bases and J by 5 bases, leaving 15 bases between them. Germline lookup yields CDR1 SGHRS and CDR2 YFSETQ. The CDR3 nucleotides are TGCGCCAGCAGCTTGGTCGGGGGGCTCTCCGATCAGCCCCAGCATTTT. It encodes CASSLVGGLSDQPQHF.